This T cell receptor (beta chain) is drawn from a study of cytomegalovirus exposure and HLA in healthy donors. In germline, CDR1 is SEHNR, CDR2 FQNEAQ (reference sequence). J lost 0 bases, V lost 4 bases, and 4 bases had no gene match. The CDR3 contains 16 residues. Clones were read by immunoSEQ multiplex PCR, and TCRdb kept only the in-frame ones, dropping some. The table has 90,000 to 130,000 clones, about 85% seen once. Among the 110 or so subjects of the validation cohort, separate from the roughly 670-subject first cohort, were the donors. The material sequenced was PBMCs. The receptor's source is a woman aged 18-29 years in good health and CMV-seronegative. This chain uses TRBV7-9 with TRBJ1-1, with 11 positions matching TRBD1. The CDR3 sequence: CASSWTGGRMNTEAFF. CDR3 nucleotides: TGTGCCAGCAGCTGGACAGGGGGCCGTATGAACACTGAAGCTTTCTTT.